Presented here are 19 T cell receptor beta chains from one specimen sequenced in a study of regulatory T cells in long-lasting Graves disease. Regarding time point: newly diagnosed GD, antithyroid drugs for less than 3 months. Isolated PBMC RNA provided the starting material for the TCR library. Assembly of TCR beta libraries relied on iRepertoire HTBI primers together with Arm-PCR of CDR3 regions. Each CDR3 protein gets one entry after TCRdb re-called the multiplex PCR reads with MiXCR. The sample includes approximately 300,000 distinct CDR3 sequences, 18% of them seen just once. Sequencing used peripheral blood mononuclear cells (PBMCs), obtained at new diagnosis, from a patient treated with antithyroid drugs. These receptors came from a female donor with Graves disease.

The chain links TRBV24-1 to TRBJ2-5; D is possibly TRBD1 (5 bases). Germline V CDR1 and CDR2: KGHDR, SFDVKD. Trimming pared 0 bases from V and 4 bases from J, leaving 8 bases between. This CDR3 region has 14 residues. CDR3 sequence (DNA): TGTGCCACCAGTGATTTGGGTCAGGGAGAGACCCAGTACTTC. Translation: CATSDLGQGETQYF.

This clonotype has a count of ten or more. CDR3 region: CASSEPGTDTQYF. The CDR3 DNA is TGTGCCAGCAGTGAACCGGGAACCGATACGCAGTATTTT. The chain carries TRBV6-1 and TRBJ2-3, with D possibly matching TRBD2 (5 bases). The germline CDR1 and CDR2 sequences are MNHNS and SASEGT. The CDR3 is 13 amino acids. Trimming cost V 2 bases and J 6 bases, with 9 bases left between them.

V usage is TRBV28 and J usage is TRBJ1-5; 11 bases agree with TRBD1. Germline V gene data show CDR1 as MDHEN and CDR2 as SYDVKM. This CDR3 spans 12 amino acids. The CDR3 spells CAARTGGEPQHF. The CDR3 DNA reads as TGTGCTGCTAGGACAGGGGGCGAGCCCCAGCATTTT.

In this sample, this clonotype turned up many times. This sequence joins TRBV15 and TRBJ2-3; D may be TRBD2 (6 bases). Trimming shortened V by 1 base and J by 4 bases, and 9 bases separated the two germline ends. Germline values: CDR1 LNHNV, CDR2 YYDKDF (reference sequence). The CDR3 runs 14 residues. The CDR3 reads CATSRVASADTQYF. CDR3 nucleotides: TGTGCCACCAGCAGAGTTGCTAGCGCAGATACGCAGTATTTT.

This clonotype appeared many times. This chain joins TRBV28 and TRBJ2-5; D remains unclear. Per the germline V gene, CDR1 is MDHEN and CDR2 is SYDVKM. With 10 bases removed from V and 5 bases from J, the gap between germline ends came to 17 bases. This CDR3 has 13 residues. DNA for the CDR3: TGTGCCATTTCTTCCGGTGGAACGGAGACCCAGTACTTC. This sequence encodes CAISSGGTETQYF. Full variable domain (missing parts from reference TRBV28 and TRBJ2-5): DVKVTQSSRYLVKRTGEKVFLECVQDMDHENMFWYRQDPGLGLRLIYFSYDVKMKEKGDIPEGYSVSREKKERFSLILESASTNQTSMYLCAISSGGTETQYFGPGTRLLVL.

This clonotype was seen a handful of times. The gene calls are TRBV25-1 and TRBJ2-1; D is unresolved. CDR3 length: 12 residues. Germline assignment: CDR1 MGHDK and CDR2 SYGVNS. V lost 1 base to trimming and J lost 7 bases, with 5 bases between them. CDR3: CASSEWPNEQFF. CDR3 nucleotides: TGTGCCAGCAGTGAATGGCCTAATGAGCAGTTCTTC.

In its sample, this clonotype was seen many times. The CDR3 coding sequence is TGTGCCAGCAGTTTCGACTCCTACAATGAGCAGTTCTTC. Translating it yields CASSFDSYNEQFF. The chain has TRBV28 and TRBJ2-1, with D unresolved. V was cut by 3 bases and J by 0 bases, with 3 bases left in between. The CDR3 is 13 amino acids. Germline CDR1 MDHEN, CDR2 SYDVKM.

In its sample, this clonotype was seen many times. The chain joins TRBV12-3 or TRBV12-4 to TRBJ2-1; 8 bases map to TRBD1. The junction had 6 bases not matched to a gene; V was cut back by 7 bases and J by 7 bases. The CDR3 has 13 amino acids. CDR3 nucleotides: TGTGCCAGCACGCAGGGGGCGGGGAATGAGCAGTTCTTC. It translates to CASTQGAGNEQFF.

This clonotype was seen repeatedly, ten times or more. This chain joins TRBV12-3 or TRBV12-4 and TRBJ1-2, with D maybe TRBD1 (5 bases). The CDR3 is 15 residues long. Trimming took off 7 bases at V and 2 bases at J, with 17 bases between the two ends. CDR3 in amino acids: CASTPGRGGNYGYTF. The CDR3 coding sequence is TGTGCCAGCACCCCTGGTCGGGGGGGGAACTATGGCTACACCTTC.

The table lists this clonotype with many counts. V is TRBV20-1 and J is TRBJ2-2; D is unresolved. Germline V lookup: CDR1 DFQATT, CDR2 SNEGSKA (reference sequence). V gave up 0 bases and J gave up 3 bases, with 11 bases separating them. This CDR3 spans 15 amino acids. CDR3 in DNA: TGCAGTGCTAGAGATCGTGGGAAGGACACCGGGGAGCTGTTTTTT. Its translation is CSARDRGKDTGELFF.

The CDR3 DNA reads TGTGCCAGCAGACCGTCGGAGACCCAGTACTTC. Amino acids: CASRPSETQYF. The V call is TRBV7-2, the J call TRBJ2-5, with unresolved D. Between the trimmed V and J ends, which lost 6 bases and 5 bases, there was a span of 7 bases. The CDR3 extends over 11 amino acids. CDR1 and CDR2 from the germline V gene are SGHTA and FQGNSA.

The chain uses TRBV4-1 and TRBJ2-2, with D perhaps TRBD1 (5 bases). The germline gives CDR1 MGHRA, CDR2 YSYEKL. The CDR3 has 16 residues. The V gene lost 0 bases and the J gene lost 6 bases, with 14 bases spanning the gap. In DNA form, the CDR3 reads TGCGCCAGCAGCCAAGATTCTCCAGGGTGGGCCGGGGAGCTGTTTTTT. This gives the protein CASSQDSPGWAGELFF.

This clonotype was detected a few times. A much larger clone is a single base away; this may be a read error. Because the CDR3 is missing its conserved closing phenylalanine or tryptophan, this is likely a read error. The chain links TRBV3-1 to TRBJ2-3; D is ambiguous. The CDR3 is made up of 12 amino acids. Trimming left V 1 base short and J 9 bases short, with 8 bases between. Germline V CDR1 and CDR2: LGHDT, YNNKEL (reference sequence). For the CDR3, the DNA is TGTGCCAGCAGCCAAGGCGAGGTGACGCAGTATCTT. It codes for CASSQGEVTQYL.

The chain uses TRBV29-1 and TRBJ1-5, with D uncertain. The CDR3 extends over 12 amino acids. The germline V gene has CDR1 SQVTM and CDR2 ANQGSEA. Trimming removed 4 bases at V and 0 bases at J, with 4 bases between. CDR3: CSVGDSNQPQHF. DNA of the CDR3: TGCAGCGTTGGAGATAGCAATCAGCCCCAGCATTTT.

This clonotype was counted at least ten times. V gene TRBV7-9 combines with J gene TRBJ1-1; D gene uncertain. The CDR3 consists of 14 residues. V shed 5 bases and J shed 0 bases, with 10 bases lying between them. Germline V gives CDR1 SEHNR, CDR2 FQNEAQ (reference sequence). CDR3 sequence (DNA): TGTGCCAGCAGCCCCACGGATATGAACACTGAAGCTTTCTTT. Translated: CASSPTDMNTEAFF.

This clonotype showed up many times. The genes are TRBV5-1 and TRBJ2-5; 10 nucleotides agree with TRBD1. J gave up 1 base and V 1 base, and 4 bases lay outside the gene matches. The CDR3 has 16 amino acids. Germline V gives CDR1 SGHRS, CDR2 YFSETQ. CDR3 in amino acids: CASSLIWDRGQETQYF. The CDR3 DNA sequence: TGCGCCAGCAGCTTGATTTGGGACAGGGGCCAAGAGACCCAGTACTTC.

The chain couples TRBV5-1 to TRBJ1-2, with 10 bases aligning to TRBD1. Germline V gene lookup returns CDR1 SGHRS and CDR2 YFSETQ. The length of the CDR3 is 12 residues. With 4 bases clipped from V and 8 bases from J, the junction kept 2 bases outside the gene matches. In DNA form, the CDR3 reads TGCGCCAGCAGCGGGACAGGGGACGGCTACACCTTC. Encoded protein: CASSGTGDGYTF.

The genes are TRBV5-1 and TRBJ1-6, with D unresolved. Germline V lookup: CDR1 SGHRS, CDR2 YFSETQ. This CDR3 region has 16 residues. Trimming shortened V by 0 bases and J by 9 bases, and 16 bases separated the two germline ends. DNA of the CDR3: TGCGCCAGCAGCTTGGAAGAACGGGGTGAGCTTTCACCCCTCCACTTT. It is translated as CASSLEERGELSPLHF.

The chain carries TRBV4-1 and TRBJ2-6; D is unresolved. CDR1 MGHRA and CDR2 YSYEKL come from the germline V gene. The V end was cut by 2 bases, the J end by 11 bases, with 22 bases between. The CDR3 sequence is 17 residues long. CDR3 DNA sequence: TGCGCCAGCAGCCAATTCCCAGGTGGGCAGGCAGTAGACGTCCTGACTTTC. The encoded protein is CASSQFPGGQAVDVLTF.